The 22 T cell receptor beta chains below come from one sample, sequenced in a study of response to subunit inactivated influenza vaccine (dated by TCRdb to 2016 to 2019). Library preparation employed RT-PCR. The sample was run on an Illumina HiSeq 2500. TCRdb took the public reads, trimmed them with fastp at Q25, ran MiXCR for clone calling and kept in-frame beta chains. Every CDR3 protein is listed once, alongside the most common genes and DNA of its rows. Counted in this sample were more than 200,000 distinct CDR3 sequences; more than 9% of them appeared once. More than 7% of the sample belongs to the ten largest clones. The sequences come from non-naive T cells sorted from PBMCs, collected less than 15 days before vaccination. This specimen's cell subset or site label, per the study, means: memory T cell fraction. Receptors were obtained from a middle-aged man who received an inactivated influenza vaccine. Donor details come from another sample of the same person, matched by shared clones.

This clonotype has more than one count but fewer than ten. This sequence joins TRBV4-3 and TRBJ2-7; 8 bases agree with TRBD2. Germline CDR1 reads LGHNA; CDR2 reads YSLEER. The CDR3 totals 15 residues. V trimming: 0 bases; J trimming: 4 bases; junction bases outside the gene matches: 5. CDR3: CASSQDVGRVYEQYF. CDR3 nucleotides: TGCGCCAGCAGCCAAGATGTCGGGAGGGTTTACGAGCAGTACTTC.

The chain uses TRBV6-1 and TRBJ2-7; 9 bases agree with TRBD1. The CDR3 extends over 15 amino acids. With V trimmed by 6 bases and J by 6 bases, 12 bases remained unmatched. CDR1 and CDR2 from the germline V gene are MNHNS and SASEGT. CDR3 amino acids: CASRIQGAGIGEQYF. CDR3 nucleotides: TGTGCCAGCAGAATACAGGGGGCGGGCATCGGCGAGCAGTACTTC.

The chain joins TRBV7-2 to TRBJ2-3; tentatively, D is TRBD1 (6 bases). Trimming took 3 bases from V and 3 from J, leaving 7 bases between them. Germline CDR1 reads SGHTA; CDR2 reads FQGNSA. The CDR3 contains 13 residues. CDR3 nucleotide sequence: TGTGCCAGCAGCTTCGGACAGACAGATACGCAGTATTTT. Translated, it gives CASSFGQTDTQYF.

This rearrangement joins TRBV20-1 to TRBJ2-7; 8 bases are shared with TRBD1. Looked up from germline, CDR1 is DFQATT and CDR2 is SNEGSKA (reference sequence). The CDR3 runs to 12 residues. The ends lost 6 bases at V and 6 bases at J; junction bases unmatched: 7. The CDR3: CSAWAGGGEQYF. The CDR3 bases are TGCAGTGCCTGGGCAGGGGGCGGCGAGCAGTACTTC.

This clonotype was counted many times. This rearrangement joins TRBV7-2 to TRBJ2-1; D is undetermined. The V end lost 2 bases, the J end lost 4 bases, and 6 bases lay between the germline ends. The CDR3 totals 13 residues. Germline assignment: CDR1 SGHTA and CDR2 FQGNSA. CDR3 coding DNA: TGTGCCAGCAGCTTACAACAGTACAATGAGCAGTTCTTC. It translates to CASSLQQYNEQFF.

This clonotype came up a few times. This rearrangement joins TRBV6-2 or TRBV6-3 to TRBJ2-3, with TRBD2 matching 8 bases. This CDR3 contains 15 residues. Germline V gene lookup returns CDR1 MNHEY and CDR2 SVGEGT. With V trimmed by 6 bases and J by 4 bases, 9 bases remained unmatched. The chain's CDR3 is CASSLLAALADTQYF. CDR3 sequence (DNA): TGTGCCAGCAGCTTACTAGCGGCCCTCGCAGATACGCAGTATTTT.

This clonotype has at least ten counts. This sequence joins TRBV7-9 and TRBJ1-1, with D possibly TRBD1 on 5 matching bases. Trimming took off 6 bases at V and 4 bases at J, with 21 bases between the two ends. CDR1 SEHNR and CDR2 FQNEAQ come from the germline V gene (reference sequence). This CDR3 region has 16 residues. The CDR3 loop reads CASSHYVGRAGTEAFF. CDR3 DNA sequence: TGTGCCAGCAGTCACTATGTGGGCAGGGCGGGCACTGAAGCTTTCTTT.

This clonotype was seen more than once but under ten times. Given a much more abundant clone one base away, this may be a read error. The DNA of the CDR3 is TGCAGTGCTAGGTCAGGGGATCAGCCCCAGCATTTT. Translating gives CSARSGDQPQHF. J is TRBJ1-5 and V is TRBV20-1; TRBD1 is a possible D gene (6 bases). The CDR3 length is 12 residues. V was clipped by 3 bases and J by 5 bases, with 8 bases between them. From germline, CDR1 is DFQATT and CDR2 SNEGSKA (reference sequence).

This chain connects TRBV20-1 to TRBJ2-7; 11 bases match TRBD1. J was trimmed by 2 bases and V by 0 bases; bases with no gene match: 6. Germline V gene lookup returns CDR1 DFQATT and CDR2 SNEGSKA (reference sequence). The CDR3 has 16 residues. In DNA form, the CDR3 reads TGCAGTGCTAGAGATCCCGGGACAGGGGGAGCCTACGAGCAGTACTTC. It translates to CSARDPGTGGAYEQYF.

This chain connects TRBV5-1 to TRBJ2-3, with 9 bases aligning to TRBD1. Germline loops: CDR1 SGHRS, CDR2 YFSETQ. V shed 0 bases, J shed 4 bases, and the junction held 0 bases outside the gene matches. CDR3 size: 14 residues. CDR3 in DNA: TGCGCCAGCAGCTTGGGACAGGGGGCAGATACGCAGTATTTT. This encodes CASSLGQGADTQYF.

This chain uses TRBV2 with TRBJ1-4; 8 bases map to TRBD1. From germline, CDR1 is SNHLY and CDR2 FYNNEI. The CDR3 has 14 residues. With V trimmed by 8 bases and J by 5 bases, 7 bases remained unmatched. CDR3 loop: CASGYRGSNEKLFF. As DNA, the CDR3 is TGTGCCAGCGGGTACAGGGGGAGCAATGAAAAACTGTTTTTT.

This clonotype occurred a few times. The chain joins TRBV20-1 to TRBJ2-5, with 7 bases aligning to TRBD1. Germline-derived CDR1 and CDR2 are DFQATT and SNEGSKA (reference sequence). CDR3 length equals 11 residues. CDR3 amino acids: CRGDREETQYF. The CDR3 region has the DNA TGCAGGGGGGACAGAGAAGAGACCCAGTACTTC.

V and J are TRBV2 and TRBJ2-7; D is ambiguous. The CDR3 has 14 residues. V lost 3 bases, J lost 3 bases, and 12 bases lay in between. Germline CDR1 SNHLY, CDR2 FYNNEI. As DNA, the CDR3 is TGTGCCAGCAGTGACCCGCCGATCAGCTACGAGCAGTACTTC. It specifies CASSDPPISYEQYF.

This clonotype was observed a handful of times. The genes are TRBV5-6 and TRBJ1-6, with TRBD1 matching over 8 bases. CDR1 is SGHDT and CDR2 is YYEEEE in the germline V gene. J was trimmed by 8 bases and V by 4 bases; bases with no gene match: 11. The CDR3 has 16 amino acids. As DNA, the CDR3 is TGTGCCAGCAGCCTGGGGGCAGGGGGCTTTCATTCACCCCTCCACTTT. Translated, it gives CASSLGAGGFHSPLHF.

This clonotype was seen only a few times. This chain uses TRBV6-5 with TRBJ2-7; a possible D gene is TRBD2 (6 bases). In germline, CDR1 is MNHEY, CDR2 SVGAGI. V was shortened by 0 bases and J by 3 bases, with 9 bases between the two germline ends. The length of the CDR3 is 14 residues. The DNA of the CDR3 is TGTGCCAGCAGTTACTCGGGGGGATTCTACGAGCAGTACTTC. Translated, it gives CASSYSGGFYEQYF.

Ten or more counts support this clonotype. The V gene is TRBV7-2, the J gene TRBJ2-5; perhaps TRBD2 as D (6 bases). Trimming took 0 bases from V and 0 from J, leaving 8 bases between them. The CDR3 consists of 15 residues. CDR1 is SGHTA, CDR2 FQGNSA, per germline. The CDR3 here is CASSLAGGYQETQYF. The CDR3 nucleotides read TGTGCCAGCAGCTTAGCTGGGGGGTACCAAGAGACCCAGTACTTC.

This sequence joins TRBV18 and TRBJ2-1; 9 bases are a match to TRBD1. Germline loops: CDR1 KGHSH, CDR2 LQKENI. Trimming at V came to 3 bases and at J to 7 bases, leaving 4 bases not matched to a gene. CDR3 length equals 14 residues. The CDR3 region is CASSPGQGINEQFF. The CDR3 DNA reads as TGTGCCAGCTCACCGGGACAGGGAATAAATGAGCAGTTCTTC.

V and J are TRBV29-1 and TRBJ2-1; 10 bases agree with TRBD1. The CDR3 extends over 17 amino acids. Germline V CDR1 and CDR2: SQVTM, ANQGSEA. V shed 7 bases and J 2 bases; nucleotides not matched to a gene: 14. The CDR3 region has the DNA TGCAGCGGAGGGGGGACAGGGGCACAAACAACCTACAATGAGCAGTTCTTC. Amino acids: CSGGGTGAQTTYNEQFF.

This clonotype occurred many times. The chain employs TRBV9 and TRBJ2-7; D is unresolved. The germline V and J ends were trimmed by 4 bases and 2 bases, with 16 bases remaining between them. The CDR3 is made up of 15 amino acids. Germline V gene lookup returns CDR1 SGDLS and CDR2 YYNGEE. Here the CDR3 reads CASSIPAPLTYEQYF. The DNA for the CDR3 is TGTGCCAGCAGCATTCCGGCTCCACTCACCTACGAGCAGTACTTC.

The chain couples TRBV29-1 to TRBJ2-1; perhaps D is TRBD1 or TRBD2 (5 bases each). V was shortened by 6 bases and J by 15 bases, with 24 bases between the two germline ends. Germline V CDR1 and CDR2: SQVTM, ANQGSEA. The CDR3 consists of 13 residues. Here the CDR3 DNA reads TGCAGCGTAGAAACGGGACCTGGTCTAGGGCGGTTCTTC. Translating it yields CSVETGPGLGRFF.

This clonotype was counted only a few times. This chain joins TRBV7-2 and TRBJ1-5; D remains unclear. Germline lookup yields CDR1 SGHTA and CDR2 FQGNSA. The CDR3 length is 13 residues. With 1 base removed from V and 3 bases from J, the gap between germline ends came to 4 bases. CDR3 in amino acids: CASSLVINQPQHF. The CDR3 nucleotides are TGTGCCAGCAGCTTAGTAATCAATCAGCCCCAGCATTTT.

The chain combines TRBV7-9 with TRBJ1-4; D remains ambiguous. CDR1 and CDR2 (germline): SEHNR, FQNEAQ (reference sequence). This CDR3 is built from 15 residues. Between the trimmed V and J ends, which lost 4 bases and 3 bases, there was a span of 12 bases. In nucleotides, the CDR3 is TGTGCCAGCAGCTCCGTGTTTTATTCTAATGAAAAACTGTTTTTT. As protein: CASSSVFYSNEKLFF. The whole variable domain, remainder taken from reference TRBV7-9 and TRBJ1-4, is DTGVSQNPRHKITKRGQNVTFRCDPISEHNRLYWYRQTLGQGPEFLTYFQNEAQLEKSRLLSDRFSAERPKGSFSTLEIQRTEQGDSAMYLCASSSVFYSNEKLFFGSGTQLSVL.